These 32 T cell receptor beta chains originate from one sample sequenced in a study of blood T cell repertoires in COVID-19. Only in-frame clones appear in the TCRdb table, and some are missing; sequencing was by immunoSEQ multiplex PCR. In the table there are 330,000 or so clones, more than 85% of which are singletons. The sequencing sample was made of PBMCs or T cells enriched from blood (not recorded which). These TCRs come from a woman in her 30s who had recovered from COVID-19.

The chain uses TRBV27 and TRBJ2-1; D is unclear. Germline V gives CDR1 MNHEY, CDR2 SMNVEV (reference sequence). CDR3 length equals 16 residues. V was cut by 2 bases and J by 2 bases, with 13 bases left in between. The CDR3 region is CASSLVGNNPYNEQFF. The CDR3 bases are TGTGCCAGCAGTTTAGTCGGTAATAATCCCTACAATGAGCAGTTCTTC.

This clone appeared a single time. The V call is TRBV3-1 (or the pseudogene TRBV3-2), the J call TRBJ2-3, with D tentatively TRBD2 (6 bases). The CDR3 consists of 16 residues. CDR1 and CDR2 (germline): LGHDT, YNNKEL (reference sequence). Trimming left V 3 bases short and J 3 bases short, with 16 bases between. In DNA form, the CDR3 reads TGTGCCAGCAGCCATCCTCGATCCGGGGGAACAGATACGCAGTATTTT. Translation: CASSHPRSGGTDTQYF.

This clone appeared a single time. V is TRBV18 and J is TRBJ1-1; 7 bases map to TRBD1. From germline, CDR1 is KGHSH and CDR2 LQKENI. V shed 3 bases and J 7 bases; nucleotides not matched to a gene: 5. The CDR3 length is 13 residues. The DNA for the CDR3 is TGTGCCAGCTCACCGAACCGGGACAGTGAAGCTTTCTTT. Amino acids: CASSPNRDSEAFF. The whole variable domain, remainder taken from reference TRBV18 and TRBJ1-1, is NAGVMQNPRHLVRRRGQEARLRCSPMKGHSHVYWYRQLPEEGLKFMVYLQKENIIDESGMPKERFSAEFPKEGPSILRIQQVVRGDSAAYFCASSPNRDSEAFFGQGTRLTVV.

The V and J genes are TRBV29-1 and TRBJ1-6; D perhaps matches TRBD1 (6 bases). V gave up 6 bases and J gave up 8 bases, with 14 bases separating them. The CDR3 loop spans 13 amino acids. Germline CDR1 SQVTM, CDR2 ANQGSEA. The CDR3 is CSVAFRGDSPLHF. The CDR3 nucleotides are TGCAGCGTCGCTTTCAGGGGTGATTCACCCCTCCACTTT.

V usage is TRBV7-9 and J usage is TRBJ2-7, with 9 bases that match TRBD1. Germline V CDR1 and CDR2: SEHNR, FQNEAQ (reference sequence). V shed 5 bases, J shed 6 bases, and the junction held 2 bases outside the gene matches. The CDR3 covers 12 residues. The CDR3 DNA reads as TGTGCCAGCAGCAGGACAGGGGTCGAGCAGTACTTC. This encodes CASSRTGVEQYF.

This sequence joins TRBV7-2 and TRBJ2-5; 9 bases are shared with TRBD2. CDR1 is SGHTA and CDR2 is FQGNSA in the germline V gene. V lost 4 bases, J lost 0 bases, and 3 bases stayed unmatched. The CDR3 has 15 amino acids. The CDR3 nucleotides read TGTGCCAGCAGCTCAGGGACTAGCAACCAAGAGACCCAGTACTTC. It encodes CASSSGTSNQETQYF.

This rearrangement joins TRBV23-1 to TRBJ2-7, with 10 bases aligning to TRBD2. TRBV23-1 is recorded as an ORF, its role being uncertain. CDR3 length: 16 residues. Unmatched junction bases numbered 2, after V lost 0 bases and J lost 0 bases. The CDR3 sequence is CASSQSGTSDSYEQYF. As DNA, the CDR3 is TGCGCCAGCAGTCAATCTGGGACTAGCGACTCCTACGAGCAGTACTTC.

CDR3 nucleotides: TGTGCCAGCAGCCATTCACAGGGTGGGGACACCATATATTTT. Translated, it gives CASSHSQGGDTIYF. This sequence joins TRBV7-9 and TRBJ1-3, with D possibly TRBD1 on 6 matching bases. V was clipped by 5 bases and J by 8 bases, with 16 bases between them. This CDR3 has 14 amino acids. Germline CDR1 and CDR2: SEHNR and FQNEAQ (reference sequence).

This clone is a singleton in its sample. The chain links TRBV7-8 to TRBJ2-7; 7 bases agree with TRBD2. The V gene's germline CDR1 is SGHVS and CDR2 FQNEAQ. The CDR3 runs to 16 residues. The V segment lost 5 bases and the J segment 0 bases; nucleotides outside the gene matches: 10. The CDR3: CASSPLVAGDSYEQYF. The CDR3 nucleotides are TGTGCCAGCAGCCCCCTTGTGGCGGGGGACTCCTACGAGCAGTACTTC.

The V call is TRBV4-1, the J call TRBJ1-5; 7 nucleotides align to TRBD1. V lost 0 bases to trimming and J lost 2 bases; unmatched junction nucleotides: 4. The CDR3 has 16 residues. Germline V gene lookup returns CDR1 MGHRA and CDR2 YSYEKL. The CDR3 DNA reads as TGCGCCAGCAGCCAAGATAACAGGGGTGGCAATCAGCCCCAGCATTTT. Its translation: CASSQDNRGGNQPQHF.

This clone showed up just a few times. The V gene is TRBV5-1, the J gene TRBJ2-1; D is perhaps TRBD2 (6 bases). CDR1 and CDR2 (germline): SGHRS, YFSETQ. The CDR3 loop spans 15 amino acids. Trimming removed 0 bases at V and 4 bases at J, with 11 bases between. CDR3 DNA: TGCGCCAGCAGCTTGGTGGACTACTTGTACAATGAGCAGTTCTTC. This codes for CASSLVDYLYNEQFF.

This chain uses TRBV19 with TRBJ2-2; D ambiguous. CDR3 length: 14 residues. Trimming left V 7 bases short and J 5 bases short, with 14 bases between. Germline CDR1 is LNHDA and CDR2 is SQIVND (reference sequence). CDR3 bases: TGTGCCAGTAAGTCCGGTATCGGGACCGGGGAGCTGTTTTTT. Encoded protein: CASKSGIGTGELFF.

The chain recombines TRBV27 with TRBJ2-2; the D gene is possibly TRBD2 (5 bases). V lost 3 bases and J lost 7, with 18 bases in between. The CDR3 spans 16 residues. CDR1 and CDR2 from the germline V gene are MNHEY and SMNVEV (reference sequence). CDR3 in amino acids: CASSFSGPPRGGELFF. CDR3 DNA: TGTGCCAGCAGTTTTTCCGGGCCCCCCCGGGGCGGGGAGCTGTTTTTT.

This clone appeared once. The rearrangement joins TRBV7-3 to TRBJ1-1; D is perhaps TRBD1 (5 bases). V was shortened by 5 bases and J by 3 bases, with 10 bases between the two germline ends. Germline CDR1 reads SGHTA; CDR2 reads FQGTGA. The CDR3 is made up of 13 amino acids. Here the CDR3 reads CASSLLRDTEAFF. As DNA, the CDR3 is TGTGCCAGCAGCCTACTCAGGGACACTGAAGCTTTCTTT.

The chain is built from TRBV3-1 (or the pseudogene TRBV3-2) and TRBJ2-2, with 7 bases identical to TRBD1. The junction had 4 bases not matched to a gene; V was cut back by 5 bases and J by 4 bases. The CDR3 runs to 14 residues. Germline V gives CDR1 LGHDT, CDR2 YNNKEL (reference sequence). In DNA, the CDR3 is TGTGCCAGCAGCTCACAGGGGAGCACCGGGGAGCTGTTTTTT. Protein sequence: CASSSQGSTGELFF.

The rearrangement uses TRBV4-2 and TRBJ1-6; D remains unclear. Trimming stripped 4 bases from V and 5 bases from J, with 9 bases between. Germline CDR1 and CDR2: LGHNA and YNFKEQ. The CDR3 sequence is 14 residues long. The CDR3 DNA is TGTGCCAGCAGCCCCCCGAGGGATAATTCACCCCTCCACTTT. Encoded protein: CASSPPRDNSPLHF.

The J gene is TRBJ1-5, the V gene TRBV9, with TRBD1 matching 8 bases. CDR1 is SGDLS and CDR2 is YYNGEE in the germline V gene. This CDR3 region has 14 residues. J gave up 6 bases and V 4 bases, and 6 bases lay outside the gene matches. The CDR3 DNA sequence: TGTGCCAGCAGCTTCGGAGACAGGGGTCAGCCCCAGCATTTT. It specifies CASSFGDRGQPQHF.

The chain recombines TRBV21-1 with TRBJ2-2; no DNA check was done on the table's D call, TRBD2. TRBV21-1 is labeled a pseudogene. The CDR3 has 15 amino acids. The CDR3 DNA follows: TGTGCCAGCAGCACGGAGATAGCCCCGACGGGGGAGCTGTTTTTT. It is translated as CASSTEIAPTGELFF.

CDR3 coding DNA: TGTGCCAGCAGCGCCCTAGCGGGGGAGTCCTACGAGCAGTACTTC. Protein: CASSALAGESYEQYF. This chain joins TRBV9 and TRBJ2-7, with TRBD2 identical over 10 bases. The CDR3 contains 15 residues. Germline values: CDR1 SGDLS, CDR2 YYNGEE. The V and J ends lost 3 bases and 1 base, in that order; junction bases with no gene match: 4. The full variable domain, completed using reference TRBV9 and TRBJ2-7, is DSGVTQTPKHLITATGQRVTLRCSPRSGDLSVYWYQQSLDQGLQFLIQYYNGEERAKGNILERFSAQQFPDLHSELNLSSLELGDSALYFCASSALAGESYEQYFGPGTRLTVT.

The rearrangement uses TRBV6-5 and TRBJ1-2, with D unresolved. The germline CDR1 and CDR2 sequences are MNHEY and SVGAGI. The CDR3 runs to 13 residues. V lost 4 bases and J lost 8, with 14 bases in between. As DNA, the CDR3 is TGTGCCAGCAGTTCGGACGGGGAAAGGGGCTACACCTTC. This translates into CASSSDGERGYTF.

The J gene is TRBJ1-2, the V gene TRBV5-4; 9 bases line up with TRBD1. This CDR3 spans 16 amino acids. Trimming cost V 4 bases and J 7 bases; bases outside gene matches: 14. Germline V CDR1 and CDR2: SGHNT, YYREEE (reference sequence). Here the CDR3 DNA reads TGTGCCAGCAGCCTAACCATGACAGGGGGTGTAGGTGGCTACACCTTC. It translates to CASSLTMTGGVGGYTF.

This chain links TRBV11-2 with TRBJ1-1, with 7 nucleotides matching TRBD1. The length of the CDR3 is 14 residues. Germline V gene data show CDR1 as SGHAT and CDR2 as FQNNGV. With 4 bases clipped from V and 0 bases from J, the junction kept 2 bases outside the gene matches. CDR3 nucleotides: TGTGCCAGCAGCTGGGGACAGTTGAACACTGAAGCTTTCTTT. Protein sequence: CASSWGQLNTEAFF.

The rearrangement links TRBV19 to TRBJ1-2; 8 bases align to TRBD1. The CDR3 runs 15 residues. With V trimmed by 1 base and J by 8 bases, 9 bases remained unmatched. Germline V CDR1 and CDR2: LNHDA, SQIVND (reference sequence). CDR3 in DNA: TGTGCCAGTAGTATAGGGCCGGACAGGGATAAAGGCTACACCTTC. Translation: CASSIGPDRDKGYTF.

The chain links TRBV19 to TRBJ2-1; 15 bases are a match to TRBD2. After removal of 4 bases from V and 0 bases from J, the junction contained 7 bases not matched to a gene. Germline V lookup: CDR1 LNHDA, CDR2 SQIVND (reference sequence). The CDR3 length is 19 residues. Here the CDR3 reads CASSRGLAGGWFSYNEQFF. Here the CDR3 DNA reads TGTGCCAGTAGTAGGGGACTAGCGGGGGGCTGGTTCTCCTACAATGAGCAGTTCTTC. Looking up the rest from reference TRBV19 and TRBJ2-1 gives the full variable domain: DGGITQSPKYLFRKEGQNVTLSCEQNLNHDAMYWYRQDPGQGLRLIYYSQIVNDFQKGDIAEGYSVSREKKESFPLTVTSAQKNPTAFYLCASSRGLAGGWFSYNEQFFGPGTRLTVL.

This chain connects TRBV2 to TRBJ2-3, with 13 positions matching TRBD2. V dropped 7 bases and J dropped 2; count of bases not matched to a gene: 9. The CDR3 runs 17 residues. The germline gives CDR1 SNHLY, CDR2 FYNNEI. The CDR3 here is CASNPGLAGDNTDTQYF. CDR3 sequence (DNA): TGTGCCAGCAACCCCGGACTAGCGGGGGACAACACAGATACGCAGTATTTT.

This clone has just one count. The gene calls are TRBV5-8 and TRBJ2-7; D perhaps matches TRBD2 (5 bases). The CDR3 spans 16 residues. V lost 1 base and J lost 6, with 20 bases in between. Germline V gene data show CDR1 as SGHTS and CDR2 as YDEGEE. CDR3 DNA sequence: TGTGCCAGCAGCTTGAGAAGCGCGGAGGTTCCGCGCGAGCAGTACTTC. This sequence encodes CASSLRSAEVPREQYF.

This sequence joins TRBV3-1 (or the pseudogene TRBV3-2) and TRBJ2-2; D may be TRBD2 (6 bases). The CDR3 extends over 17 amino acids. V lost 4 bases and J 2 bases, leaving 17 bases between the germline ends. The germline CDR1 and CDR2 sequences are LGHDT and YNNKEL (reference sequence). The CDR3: CASSPRAGGVNTGELFF. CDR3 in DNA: TGTGCCAGCAGCCCGAGAGCAGGCGGGGTCAACACCGGGGAGCTGTTTTTT.

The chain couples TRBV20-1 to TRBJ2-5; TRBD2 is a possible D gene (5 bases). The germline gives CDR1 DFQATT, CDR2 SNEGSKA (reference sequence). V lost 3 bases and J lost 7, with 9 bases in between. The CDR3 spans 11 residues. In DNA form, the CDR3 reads TGCAGTGCTAGTCTTGAGGGGACCCAGTACTTC. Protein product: CSASLEGTQYF.

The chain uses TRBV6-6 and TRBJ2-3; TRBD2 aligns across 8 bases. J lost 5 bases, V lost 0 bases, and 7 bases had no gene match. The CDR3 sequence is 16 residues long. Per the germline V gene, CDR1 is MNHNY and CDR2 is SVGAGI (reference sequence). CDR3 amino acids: CASSYSDGGAVDTQYF. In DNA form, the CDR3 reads TGTGCCAGCAGTTACTCCGACGGGGGGGCTGTAGATACGCAGTATTTT.

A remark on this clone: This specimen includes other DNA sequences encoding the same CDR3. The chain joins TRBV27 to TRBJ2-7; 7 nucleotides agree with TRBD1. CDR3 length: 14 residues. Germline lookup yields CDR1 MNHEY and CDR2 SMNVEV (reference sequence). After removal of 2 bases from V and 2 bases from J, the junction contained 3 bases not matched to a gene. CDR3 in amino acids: CASSLKGTAYEQYF. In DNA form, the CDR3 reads TGTGCCAGCAGTTTAAAAGGGACAGCCTACGAGCAGTACTTC.

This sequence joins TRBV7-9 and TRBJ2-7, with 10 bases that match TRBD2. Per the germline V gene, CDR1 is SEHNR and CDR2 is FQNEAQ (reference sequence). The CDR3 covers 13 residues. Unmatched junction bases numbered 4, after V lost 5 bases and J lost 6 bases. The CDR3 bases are TGTGCCAGCAGCCGGGGACTAGCGACCGAGCAGTACTTC. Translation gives CASSRGLATEQYF.

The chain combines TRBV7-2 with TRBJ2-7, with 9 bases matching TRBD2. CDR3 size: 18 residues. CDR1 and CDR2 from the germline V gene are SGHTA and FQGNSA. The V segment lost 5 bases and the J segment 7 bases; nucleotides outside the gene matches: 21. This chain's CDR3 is CASSLGMVWREGPREQYF. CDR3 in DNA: TGTGCCAGCAGCCTAGGGATGGTCTGGCGGGAGGGTCCTCGGGAGCAGTACTTC.